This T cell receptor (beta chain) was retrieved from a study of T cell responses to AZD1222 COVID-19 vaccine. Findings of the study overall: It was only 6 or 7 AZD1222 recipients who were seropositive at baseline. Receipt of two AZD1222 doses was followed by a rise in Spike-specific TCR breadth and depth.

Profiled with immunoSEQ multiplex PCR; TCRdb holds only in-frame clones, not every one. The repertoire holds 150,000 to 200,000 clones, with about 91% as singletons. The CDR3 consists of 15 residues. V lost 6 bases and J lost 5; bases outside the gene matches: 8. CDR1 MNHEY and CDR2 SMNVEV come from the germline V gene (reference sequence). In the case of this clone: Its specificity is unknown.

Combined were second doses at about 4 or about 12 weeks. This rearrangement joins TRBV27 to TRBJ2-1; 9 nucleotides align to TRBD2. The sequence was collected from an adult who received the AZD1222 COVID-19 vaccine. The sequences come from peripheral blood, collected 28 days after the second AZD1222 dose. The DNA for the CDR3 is TGTGCCAGCAGCCCCGGGACTAGCAGTCACAATGAGCAGTTCTTC. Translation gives CASSPGTSSHNEQFF.